These 29 T cell receptor beta chains were all obtained from the same sample, sequenced in a study of blood T cell repertoires in COVID-19. Assay: immunoSEQ multiplex PCR; the TCRdb copy retains only in-frame clones and omits some. The sample holds 52,000 or so clones, under 85% seen once. Sequencing input: peripheral blood. These receptors were collected from a man aged 40-50 years with acute or convalescent COVID-19.

The chain is built from TRBV18 and TRBJ2-7; 7 bases map to TRBD1. The germline gives CDR1 KGHSH, CDR2 LQKENI. The CDR3 totals 13 residues. Trimming took 2 bases from V and 7 from J; bases not matched to a gene: 5. The CDR3: CASSPGAGGEQYF. The CDR3 DNA sequence: TGTGCCAGCTCACCAGGGGCAGGGGGTGAGCAGTACTTC.

This chain joins TRBV21-1 and TRBJ1-5; TRBD1 is the table's D call and was not checked against the DNA. TRBV21-1 counts as a pseudogene. The CDR3 runs 19 residues. The CDR3: CASSKRGRRGRPYDQPQHF. The CDR3 DNA reads TGTGCCAGCAGCAAGAGGGGGCGACGGGGTCGCCCATATGATCAGCCCCAGCATTTT.

The chain links TRBV18 to TRBJ1-2; TRBD1 matches 7 bases. The CDR3 spans 16 residues. Germline CDR1 KGHSH, CDR2 LQKENI. The V gene end was trimmed by 3 bases and the J gene end by 9 bases; junction bases not matched to a gene: 16. The CDR3, as DNA: TGTGCCAGCTCACCCCCGGGGTTGGGACAGATCGGTAGCTACACCTTC. This codes for CASSPPGLGQIGSYTF.

The V gene is TRBV2, the J gene TRBJ2-1; 9 bases align to TRBD2. The germline CDR1 and CDR2 sequences are SNHLY and FYNNEI. The CDR3 loop spans 15 amino acids. Unmatched junction bases numbered 7, after V lost 4 bases and J lost 6 bases. The CDR3 nucleotides read TGTGCCAGCAGTGTGGCCAGCGGGGGGCCCAATGAGCAGTTCTTC. It specifies CASSVASGGPNEQFF.

The chain has TRBV3-1 (or the pseudogene TRBV3-2) and TRBJ2-5, with 9 bases lining up with TRBD2. This CDR3 is 16 amino acids long. With 0 bases clipped from V and 5 bases from J, the junction kept 7 bases outside the gene matches. Germline V CDR1 and CDR2: LGHDT, YNNKEL (reference sequence). This chain's CDR3 is CASSQDGRGGRETQYF. DNA for the CDR3: TGTGCCAGCAGCCAAGATGGGCGGGGGGGTCGTGAGACCCAGTACTTC.

The rearrangement joins TRBV5-1 to TRBJ1-2, with 11 positions matching TRBD1. This CDR3 is built from 16 residues. Germline CDR1 and CDR2: SGHRS and YFSETQ. V gave up 3 bases and J gave up 3 bases; unmatched junction bases: 7. Written as DNA, the CDR3 is TGCGCCAGCAGCTGGGATGGGGGACAGGGGGACTATGGCTACACCTTC. This gives the protein CASSWDGGQGDYGYTF.

The chain links TRBV9 to TRBJ2-2; no reliable D call. Trimming took off 4 bases at V and 5 bases at J, with 9 bases between the two ends. Germline V gene lookup returns CDR1 SGDLS and CDR2 YYNGEE. This CDR3 has 13 residues. Here the CDR3 reads CASSPQSTGELFF. CDR3 nucleotide sequence: TGTGCCAGCAGCCCCCAGTCAACCGGGGAGCTGTTTTTT.

The rearrangement links TRBV6-5 to TRBJ2-7; tentative D call: TRBD1 (6 bases). Germline loops: CDR1 MNHEY, CDR2 SVGAGI. V was trimmed by 5 bases and J by 7 bases, leaving 15 bases between them. The CDR3 contains 13 residues. The CDR3 DNA sequence: TGTGCCAGCAGTACTTACAGGGTCGGGGAGCAGTACGTC. Residues: CASSTYRVGEQYV.

CDR3 amino acids: CSVYRVYEQFF. The CDR3, as DNA: TGCAGTGTTTACAGGGTATATGAGCAGTTCTTC. V and J are TRBV20-1 and TRBJ2-1, with D possibly being TRBD1 (6 bases). The V end lost 7 bases, the J end lost 8 bases, and 12 bases lay between the germline ends. Germline assignment: CDR1 DFQATT and CDR2 SNEGSKA (reference sequence). This CDR3 has 11 residues.

The chain carries TRBV5-4 and TRBJ2-3, with D maybe TRBD2 (5 bases). The CDR3 runs 12 residues. Trimming pared 7 bases from V and 2 bases from J, leaving 8 bases between. Germline CDR1 is SGHNT and CDR2 is YYREEE (reference sequence). CDR3 sequence: CASQRDTDTQYF. The CDR3 DNA reads as TGTGCCAGCCAGAGGGACACAGATACGCAGTATTTT.

J is TRBJ2-5 and V is TRBV5-1; TRBD1 might be the D (5 bases). The CDR3 loop spans 13 amino acids. Trimming removed 4 bases from V and 4 bases from J, with 11 bases in between. Germline assignment: CDR1 SGHRS and CDR2 YFSETQ. The CDR3 loop is CASSIGQGETQYF. In nucleotides, the CDR3 is TGCGCCAGCAGCATTGGCCAGGGAGAGACCCAGTACTTC.

J is TRBJ2-3 and V is TRBV7-2; 10 nucleotides match TRBD1. The germline V gene has CDR1 SGHTA and CDR2 FQGNSA. This CDR3 is built from 15 residues. Trimming removed 5 bases from V and 6 bases from J; junction bases left unmatched: 8. The CDR3 spells CASSITGTGVDTQYF. DNA of the CDR3: TGTGCCAGCAGCATAACCGGGACAGGGGTCGATACGCAGTATTTT.

This clone was seen just once. The chain has TRBV6-4 and TRBJ1-2; D remains unclear. The CDR3 length is 13 residues. CDR1 and CDR2 (germline): MRHNA, SNTAGT. With 2 bases removed from V and 4 bases from J, the gap between germline ends came to 8 bases. Here the CDR3 DNA reads TGTGCCAGCAGTGACCCTGGGCTCTATGGCTACACCTTC. Translated, it gives CASSDPGLYGYTF.

This sequence joins TRBV18 and TRBJ2-1, with 7 bases lining up with TRBD2. This CDR3 has 14 residues. Germline V gene lookup returns CDR1 KGHSH and CDR2 LQKENI. After removal of 6 bases from V and 4 bases from J, the junction contained 6 bases not matched to a gene. In DNA, the CDR3 is TGTGCCAGCTCCTATGCGGGGGTATACAATGAGCAGTTCTTC. This translates into CASSYAGVYNEQFF.

This clone appeared a single time. This chain connects TRBV3-1 (or the pseudogene TRBV3-2) to TRBJ2-7, with a possible D match to TRBD1 (5 bases). The CDR3 has 15 residues. Germline CDR1 LGHDT, CDR2 YNNKEL (reference sequence). The ends were cut back, 1 base at V and 9 bases at J, with 19 bases in the middle. CDR3 amino acids: CASSQGGQGRSGQYF. The DNA of the CDR3 is TGTGCCAGCAGCCAAGGGGGTCAGGGAAGGAGTGGGCAGTACTTC.

For this clone: It may be a read error: a sequence one base away is much more abundant. The V gene is TRBV19, the J gene TRBJ2-2, with 8 nucleotides matching TRBD2. The CDR3 extends over 17 amino acids. Per germline, CDR1 LNHDA and CDR2 SQIVND (reference sequence). The CDR3 DNA follows: TGTGCCAGTCGTATCGCGGAGGCGGGGGGGAACACCGGGGAGCTGTTTTTT. It is translated as CASRIAEAGGNTGELFF.

V is TRBV18 and J is TRBJ1-4; possibly TRBD1 for D (6 bases). With 4 bases removed from V and 0 bases from J, the gap between germline ends came to 12 bases. This CDR3 has 16 amino acids. CDR1 and CDR2 from the germline V gene are KGHSH and LQKENI. Here the CDR3 reads CASSQHRAATNEKLFF. CDR3 nucleotide sequence: TGTGCCAGCTCACAGCACAGGGCTGCAACTAATGAAAAACTGTTTTTT.

The chain has TRBV5-1 and TRBJ2-3; TRBD2 matches at 11 bases. With V trimmed by 4 bases and J by 8 bases, 9 bases remained unmatched. The germline V gene has CDR1 SGHRS and CDR2 YFSETQ. This CDR3 has 15 amino acids. As DNA, the CDR3 is TGCGCCAGCAGCCTTAGCGGGGGGGCCCGAAGTACGCAGTATTTT. This gives the protein CASSLSGGARSTQYF.

This chain joins TRBV5-6 and TRBJ2-4; 7 nucleotides line up with TRBD2. Per germline, CDR1 SGHDT and CDR2 YYEEEE. The junction had 6 bases not matched to a gene; V was cut back by 4 bases and J by 2 bases. CDR3 length: 15 amino acids. The CDR3, as DNA: TGTGCCAGCAGCCCAGCCGGGGGGACCAAAAACATTCAGTACTTC. Translating gives CASSPAGGTKNIQYF.

V gene TRBV3-1 (or the pseudogene TRBV3-2) combines with J gene TRBJ1-2; 8 bases match TRBD1. Unmatched junction bases numbered 7, after V lost 2 bases and J lost 5 bases. Per the germline V gene, CDR1 is LGHDT and CDR2 is YNNKEL (reference sequence). This CDR3 has 15 residues. The CDR3 bases are TGTGCCAGCAGCCAACCAACAGGGGGAGGGTATGGCTACACCTTC. This sequence encodes CASSQPTGGGYGYTF.

The chain couples TRBV29-1 to TRBJ2-1; 7 bases agree with TRBD1. Germline trimming cut 7 bases from V and 0 bases from J; bases unmatched to any gene: 3. This CDR3 contains 13 residues. Looked up from germline, CDR1 is SQVTM and CDR2 is ANQGSEA. The DNA for the CDR3 is TGCAGCGCCTGGGACAGCTCCTACAATGAGCAGTTCTTC. Encoded protein: CSAWDSSYNEQFF.

The chain links TRBV19 to TRBJ1-5, with TRBD1 identical over 10 bases. Germline V CDR1 and CDR2: LNHDA, SQIVND (reference sequence). Germline trimming cut 1 base from V and 5 bases from J; bases unmatched to any gene: 11. The CDR3 loop spans 18 amino acids. The CDR3 bases are TGTGCCAGTAGTATAGTTTGGGACAGGGGAGTTGGCTATCAGCCCCAGCATTTT. Amino acids: CASSIVWDRGVGYQPQHF.

The rearrangement uses TRBV25-1 and TRBJ1-6; unclear D gene. Germline values: CDR1 MGHDK, CDR2 SYGVNS. Trimming took 6 bases from V and 0 from J, leaving 6 bases between them. CDR3 length: 14 amino acids. Here the CDR3 DNA reads TGTGCCAGCAGACAAAACTCCTATAATTCACCCCTCCACTTT. The encoded protein is CASRQNSYNSPLHF.

The chain recombines TRBV7-2 with TRBJ2-3, with TRBD2 identical over 9 bases. V lost 1 base, J lost 10 bases, and 12 bases stayed unmatched. This CDR3 is 16 amino acids long. Germline V gene data show CDR1 as SGHTA and CDR2 as FQGNSA. The CDR3 protein is CASSLVPRRGGASQYF. The DNA for the CDR3 is TGTGCCAGCAGCTTAGTCCCTCGACGCGGGGGGGCATCGCAGTATTTT.

The chain links TRBV3-1 (or the pseudogene TRBV3-2) to TRBJ2-7; maybe TRBD1 (6 bases). Germline V lookup: CDR1 LGHDT, CDR2 YNNKEL (reference sequence). The CDR3 length is 17 residues. Trimming shortened V by 4 bases and J by 4 bases, and 23 bases separated the two germline ends. CDR3 protein: CASSRPSWGTREYEQYF. CDR3 nucleotides: TGTGCCAGCAGCCGACCTTCCTGGGGGACAAGAGAGTACGAGCAGTACTTC.

J is TRBJ2-1 and V is TRBV27, with 8 bases matching TRBD2. Trimming took 2 bases from V and 10 from J; bases not matched to a gene: 10. CDR1 and CDR2 from the germline V gene are MNHEY and SMNVEV (reference sequence). This CDR3 is 15 amino acids long. CDR3 loop: CASSLGTSRSHEQFF. The CDR3 coding sequence is TGTGCCAGCAGTTTAGGGACTAGTCGATCCCACGAGCAGTTCTTC.

The genes are TRBV7-9 and TRBJ1-6; 9 nucleotides agree with TRBD1. The CDR3 contains 15 residues. The ends lost 5 bases at V and 5 bases at J; junction bases unmatched: 4. The germline V gene has CDR1 SEHNR and CDR2 FQNEAQ (reference sequence). The CDR3 nucleotides read TGTGCCAGCAGCAAAAGACAGGGGGATAATTCACCCCTCCACTTT. Its protein product is CASSKRQGDNSPLHF.

The chain is built from TRBV5-1 and TRBJ2-3, with 9 positions matching TRBD1. V was pared by 4 bases and J by 0 bases, with 9 bases of the junction left unmatched. The germline gives CDR1 SGHRS, CDR2 YFSETQ. This CDR3 has 17 amino acids. CDR3 protein: CASSIGTGLGSTDTQYF. In DNA, the CDR3 is TGCGCCAGCAGCATTGGGACAGGGTTAGGGAGCACAGATACGCAGTATTTT.

The rearrangement joins TRBV30 to TRBJ1-6; unclear D gene. Germline CDR1 and CDR2: GTSNPN and SVGIG (reference sequence). V gave up 3 bases and J gave up 14 bases, with 20 bases separating them. The CDR3 loop spans 14 amino acids. In DNA, the CDR3 is TGTGCCTGGAGGACCGGGATATGGAGGAGTACCCTCCACTTT. This gives the protein CAWRTGIWRSTLHF. Based on the CDR3 plus reference TRBV30 and TRBJ1-6, the full variable domain is SQTIHQWPATLVQPVGSPLSLECTVEGTSNPNLYWYRQAAGRGLQLLFYSVGIGQISSEVPQNLSASRPQDRQFILSSKKLLLSDSGFYLCAWRTGIWRSTLHFGNGTRLTVT.